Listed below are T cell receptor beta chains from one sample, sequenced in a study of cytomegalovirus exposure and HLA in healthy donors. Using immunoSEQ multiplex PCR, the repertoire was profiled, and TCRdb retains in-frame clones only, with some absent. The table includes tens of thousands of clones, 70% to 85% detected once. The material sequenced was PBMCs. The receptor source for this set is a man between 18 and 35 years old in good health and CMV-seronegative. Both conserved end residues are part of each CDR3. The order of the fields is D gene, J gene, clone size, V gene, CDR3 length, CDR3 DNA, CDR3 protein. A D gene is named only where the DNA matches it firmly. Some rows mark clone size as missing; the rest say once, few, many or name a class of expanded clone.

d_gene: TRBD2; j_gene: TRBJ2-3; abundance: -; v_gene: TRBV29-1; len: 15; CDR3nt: TGCAGCGTCGGACTAGCGGGAGGAGGCACAGATACGCAGTATTTT; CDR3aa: CSVGLAGGGTDTQYF
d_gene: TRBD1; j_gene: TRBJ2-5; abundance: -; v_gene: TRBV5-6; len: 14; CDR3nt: TGTGCCAGCAGCTGGGACAGAGTGCAAGAGACCCAGTACTTC; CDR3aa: CASSWDRVQETQYF
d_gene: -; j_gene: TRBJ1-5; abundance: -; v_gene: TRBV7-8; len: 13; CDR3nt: TGTGCCAGCAGCTACCAGGGTGATCAGCCCCAGCATTTT; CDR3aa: CASSYQGDQPQHF
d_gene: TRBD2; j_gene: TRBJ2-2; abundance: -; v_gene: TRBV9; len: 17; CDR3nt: TGTGCCAGCAGCGGAGGAGGACTAGCGGGATTTGCCGGGGAGCTGTTTTTT; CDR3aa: CASSGGGLAGFAGELFF
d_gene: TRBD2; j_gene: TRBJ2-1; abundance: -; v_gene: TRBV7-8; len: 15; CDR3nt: TGTGCCAGCAGCTTAGCACTAGCGGGAGAAAATGAGCAGTTCTTC; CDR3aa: CASSLALAGENEQFF
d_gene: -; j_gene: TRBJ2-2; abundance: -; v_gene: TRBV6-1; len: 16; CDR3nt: TGTGCCAGCAGTGCCAATTACGGACAGAACACCGGGGAGCTGTTTTTT; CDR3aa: CASSANYGQNTGELFF
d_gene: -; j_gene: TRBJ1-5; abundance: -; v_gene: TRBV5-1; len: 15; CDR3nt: TGCGCCAGCAGCTTGGATGGGGCGGGCAATCAGCCCCAGCATTTT; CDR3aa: CASSLDGAGNQPQHF
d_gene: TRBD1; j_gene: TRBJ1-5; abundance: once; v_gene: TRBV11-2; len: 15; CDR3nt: TGTGCCAGCAGCTTATCCAGGGGGCTCGGTCAGCCCCAGCATTTT; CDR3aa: CASSLSRGLGQPQHF
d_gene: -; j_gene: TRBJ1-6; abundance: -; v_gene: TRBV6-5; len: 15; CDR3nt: TGTGCCAGCAGTCCCCGAGGAGGGAATAATTCACCCCTCCACTTT; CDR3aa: CASSPRGGNNSPLHF
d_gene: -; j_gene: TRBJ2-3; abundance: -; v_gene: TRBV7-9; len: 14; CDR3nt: TGTGCCAGCAGCCCCCCCGGGGATGCAGATACGCAGTATTTT; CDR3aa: CASSPPGDADTQYF
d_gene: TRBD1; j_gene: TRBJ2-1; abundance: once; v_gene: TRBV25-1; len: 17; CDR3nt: TGTGCCAGCAGTGAAGGGGGGACAGGGGAACCCTACAATGAGCAGTTCTTC; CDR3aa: CASSEGGTGEPYNEQFF
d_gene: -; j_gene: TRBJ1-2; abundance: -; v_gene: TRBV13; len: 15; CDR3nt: TGTGCCAGCAGCGGACGCGGGACCGGGAGTTATGGCTACACCTTC; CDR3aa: CASSGRGTGSYGYTF
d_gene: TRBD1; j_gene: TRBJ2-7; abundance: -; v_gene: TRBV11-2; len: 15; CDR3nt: TGTGCCAGCAGCCCCTGGACAGGGCGACCCTACGAGCAGTACTTC; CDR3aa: CASSPWTGRPYEQYF
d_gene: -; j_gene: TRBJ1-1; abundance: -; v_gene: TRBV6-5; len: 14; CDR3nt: TGTGCCAGCAGTTACCTTAATCGGAACACTGAAGCTTTCTTT; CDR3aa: CASSYLNRNTEAFF
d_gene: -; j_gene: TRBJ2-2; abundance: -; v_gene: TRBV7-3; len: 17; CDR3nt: TGTGCCAGCAGCCTGTCCGGCCAGGGTGGTGGCGCCGGGGAGCTGTTTTTT; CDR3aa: CASSLSGQGGGAGELFF
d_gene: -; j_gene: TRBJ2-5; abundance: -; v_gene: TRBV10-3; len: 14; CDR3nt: TGTGCCATCAGTGTTTCATCTAGAAAAGAGACCCAGTACTTC; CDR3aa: CAISVSSRKETQYF
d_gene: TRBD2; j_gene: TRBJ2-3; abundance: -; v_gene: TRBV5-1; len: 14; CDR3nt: TGCGCCAGCTCGGGACTAGCGGGAGAAGATACGCAGTATTTT; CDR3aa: CASSGLAGEDTQYF
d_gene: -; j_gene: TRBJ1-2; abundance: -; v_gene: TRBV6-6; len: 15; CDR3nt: TGTGCCAGCAGCCGCGGGACCGATGCTAACTATGGCTACACCTTC; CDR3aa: CASSRGTDANYGYTF
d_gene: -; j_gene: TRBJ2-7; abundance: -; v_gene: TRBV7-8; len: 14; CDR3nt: TGTGCCAGCAGCTCCCCGAGTAGAATCTACGAGCAGTACTTC; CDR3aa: CASSSPSRIYEQYF
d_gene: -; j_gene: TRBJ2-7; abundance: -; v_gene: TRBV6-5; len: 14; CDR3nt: TGTGCCAGCAGTAGACCGGGACAATTGGACGAGCAGTACTTC; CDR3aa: CASSRPGQLDEQYF
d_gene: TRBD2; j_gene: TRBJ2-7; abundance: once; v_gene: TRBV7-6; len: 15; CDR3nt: TGTGCCAGCAGCTTGGGACTAGCGGGAGCCTACGAGCAGTACTTC; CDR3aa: CASSLGLAGAYEQYF
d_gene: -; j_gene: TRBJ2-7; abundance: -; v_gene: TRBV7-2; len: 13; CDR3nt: TGTGCCAGCAGCCGGGGTCGGTCCTACGAGCAGTACTTC; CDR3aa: CASSRGRSYEQYF
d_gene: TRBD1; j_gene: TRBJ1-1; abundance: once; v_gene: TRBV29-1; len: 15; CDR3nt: TGCAGCCACTACCCGGGACAGGGGATCGCCACTGAAGCTTTCTTT; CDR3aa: CSHYPGQGIATEAFF
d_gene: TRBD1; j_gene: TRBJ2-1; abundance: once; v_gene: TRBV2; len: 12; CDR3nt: TGTGCCAGCAGCGCCGGGACAGGAGAGCAGTTCTTC; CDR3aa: CASSAGTGEQFF
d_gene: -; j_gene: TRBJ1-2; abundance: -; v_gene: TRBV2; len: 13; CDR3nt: TGTGCCAGCAGTGCACAGGGTGCCTATGGCTACACCTTC; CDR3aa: CASSAQGAYGYTF
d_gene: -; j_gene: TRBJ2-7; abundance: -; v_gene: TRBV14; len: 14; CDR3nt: TGTGCCAGCAGCCGCGAGGTGGGTGGCTACGAGCAGTACTTC; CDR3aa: CASSREVGGYEQYF
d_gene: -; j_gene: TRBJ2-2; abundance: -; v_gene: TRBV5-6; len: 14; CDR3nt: TGTGCCAGCAGCGCTGCAGGGTACACCGGGGAGCTGTTTTTT; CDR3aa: CASSAAGYTGELFF
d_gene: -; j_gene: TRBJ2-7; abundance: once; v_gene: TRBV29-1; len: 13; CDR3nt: TGCAGCGTTGAAAGGCAGGGGAAGAACGAGCAGTACTTC; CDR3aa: CSVERQGKNEQYF
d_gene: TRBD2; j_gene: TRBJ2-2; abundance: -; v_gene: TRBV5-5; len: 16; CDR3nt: TGTGCCAGCAGCTTGTCGGGACTAGGCAGAACCGGGGAGCTGTTTTTT; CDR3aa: CASSLSGLGRTGELFF
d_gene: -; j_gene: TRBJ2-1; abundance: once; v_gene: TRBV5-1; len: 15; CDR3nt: TGCGCCAGCGCGGTAGAAGGGGGGGTGCGCAATGAGCAGTTCTTC; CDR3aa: CASAVEGGVRNEQFF
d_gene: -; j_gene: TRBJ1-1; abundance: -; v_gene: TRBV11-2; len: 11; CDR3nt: TGTGCCAGCAGCTTAACAGGGCTGGCTTTCTTT; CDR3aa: CASSLTGLAFF
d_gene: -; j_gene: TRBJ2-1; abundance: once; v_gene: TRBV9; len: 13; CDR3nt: TGTGCCAGCAGCGTAGCTCCCTACAATGAGCAGTTCTTC; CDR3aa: CASSVAPYNEQFF
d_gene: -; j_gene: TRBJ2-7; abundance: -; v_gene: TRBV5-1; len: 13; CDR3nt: TGCGCCAGCAGCTTGTTTACGAGCTACGAGCAGTACTTC; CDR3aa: CASSLFTSYEQYF
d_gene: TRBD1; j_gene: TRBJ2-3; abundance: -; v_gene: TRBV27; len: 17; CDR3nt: TGTGCCAGCAGTTTATACCCGGGACAGCCCTACACAGATACGCAGTATTTT; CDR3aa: CASSLYPGQPYTDTQYF
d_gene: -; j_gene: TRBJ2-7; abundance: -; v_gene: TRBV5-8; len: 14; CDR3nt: TGTGCCAGCAGCTTGATCTCACTCGGCTACGAGCAGTACTTC; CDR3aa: CASSLISLGYEQYF
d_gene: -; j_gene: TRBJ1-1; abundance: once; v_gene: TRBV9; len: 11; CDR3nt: TGTGCCAGTGGTATCAGCACTGAAGCTTTCTTT; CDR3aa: CASGISTEAFF
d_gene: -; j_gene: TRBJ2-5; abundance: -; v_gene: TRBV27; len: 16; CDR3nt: TGTGCCAGCGGATCTTATCGGAAGGGGTATTGGGAGACCCAGTACTTC; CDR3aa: CASGSYRKGYWETQYF
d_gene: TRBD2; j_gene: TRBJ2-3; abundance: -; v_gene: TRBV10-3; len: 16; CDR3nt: TGTGCCATCAGGATGGGACTAGCGGGAGCTAAAGATACGCAGTATTTT; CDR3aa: CAIRMGLAGAKDTQYF
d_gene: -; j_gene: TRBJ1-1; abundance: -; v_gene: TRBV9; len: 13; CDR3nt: TGTGCCAGCAGCGTAGGAGTCGGTGAGGTAGCTTTCTTT; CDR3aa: CASSVGVGEVAFF
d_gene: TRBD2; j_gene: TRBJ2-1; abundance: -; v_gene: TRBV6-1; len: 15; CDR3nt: TGTGCCAGCCTAATGCGGGAGATACTTTTCTATGAGCAGTTCTTC; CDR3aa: CASLMREILFYEQFF
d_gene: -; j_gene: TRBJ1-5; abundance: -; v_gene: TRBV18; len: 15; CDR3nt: TGTGCCAGCTCACCGGGGGGGGGATCGGATCAGCCCCAGCATTTT; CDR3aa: CASSPGGGSDQPQHF
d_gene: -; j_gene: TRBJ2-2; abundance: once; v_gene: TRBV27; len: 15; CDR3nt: TGTGCCAGCAGTTCGGGACTCATCCACACCGGGGAGCTGTTTTTT; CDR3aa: CASSSGLIHTGELFF
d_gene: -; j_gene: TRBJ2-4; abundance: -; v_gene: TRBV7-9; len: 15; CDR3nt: TGTGCCAGCAGCCAAGACGGGGGAGCCAAAAACATTCAGTACTTC; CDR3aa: CASSQDGGAKNIQYF
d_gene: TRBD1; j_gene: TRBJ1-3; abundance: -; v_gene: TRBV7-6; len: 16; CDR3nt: TGTGCCAGCAGCTTAGTCACAGGGGGAACTGGAAACACCATATATTTT; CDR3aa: CASSLVTGGTGNTIYF
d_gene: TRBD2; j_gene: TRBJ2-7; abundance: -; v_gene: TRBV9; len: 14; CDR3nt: TGTGCCAGTTCTGGAGGCGGGAGAGACTACGAGCAGTACTTC; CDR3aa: CASSGGGRDYEQYF
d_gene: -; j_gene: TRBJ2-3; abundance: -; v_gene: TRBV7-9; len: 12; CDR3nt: TGTGCCAGCAGCCCCGGGTCGGATACGCAGTATTTT; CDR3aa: CASSPGSDTQYF
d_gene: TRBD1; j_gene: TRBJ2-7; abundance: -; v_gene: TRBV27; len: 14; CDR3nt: TGTGCCAGCAGTTCTCCGGGACAGCCCTTAGGGCAGTACTTC; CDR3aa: CASSSPGQPLGQYF
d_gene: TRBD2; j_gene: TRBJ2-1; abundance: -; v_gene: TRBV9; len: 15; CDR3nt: TGTGCCAGCAGCGCCGGACTAGCGGGAGCCAATGAGCAGTTCTTC; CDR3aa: CASSAGLAGANEQFF
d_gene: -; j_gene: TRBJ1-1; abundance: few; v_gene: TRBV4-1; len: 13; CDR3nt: TGCGCCAGCAGCCAAGCCCCCCATACTGAAGCTTTCTTT; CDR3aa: CASSQAPHTEAFF
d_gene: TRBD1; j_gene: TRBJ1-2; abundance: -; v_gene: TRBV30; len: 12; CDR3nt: TGTGCCTGGCAGGGACAGTTCTATGGCTACACCTTC; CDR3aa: CAWQGQFYGYTF
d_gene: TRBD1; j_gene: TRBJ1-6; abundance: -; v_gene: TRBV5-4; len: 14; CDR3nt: TGTGCCAGCAGCCCCGACAGGGCTGGTTCACCCCTCCACTTT; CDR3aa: CASSPDRAGSPLHF
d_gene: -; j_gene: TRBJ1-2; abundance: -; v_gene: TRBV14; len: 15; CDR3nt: TGTGCCAGCAGCCAAAGCTACAAGGGGGAGCATGGCTACACCTTC; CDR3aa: CASSQSYKGEHGYTF
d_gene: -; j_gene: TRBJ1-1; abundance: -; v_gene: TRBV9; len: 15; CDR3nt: TGTGCCAGCAGCGTAGCAGGGGAGGGGGGCACTGAAGCTTTCTTT; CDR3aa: CASSVAGEGGTEAFF
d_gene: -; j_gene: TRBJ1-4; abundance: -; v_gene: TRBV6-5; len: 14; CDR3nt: TGTGCCAGCAGTCGGAGCCGCTGGGATGAAAAACTGTTTTTT; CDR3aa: CASSRSRWDEKLFF
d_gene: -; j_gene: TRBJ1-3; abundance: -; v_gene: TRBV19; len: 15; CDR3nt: TGTGCCAGTAGCCCATACCGCGGGCAGGGAAACACCATATATTTT; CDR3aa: CASSPYRGQGNTIYF
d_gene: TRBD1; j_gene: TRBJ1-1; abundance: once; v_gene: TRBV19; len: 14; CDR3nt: TGTGCCAGTAGCCAGGGGGGAGTGAACACTGAAGCTTTCTTT; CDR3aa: CASSQGGVNTEAFF
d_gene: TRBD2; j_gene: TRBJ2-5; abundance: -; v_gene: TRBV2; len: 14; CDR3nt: TGTGCCAGCAGGGCCGGGACTATGGAAGAGACCCAGTACTTC; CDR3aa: CASRAGTMEETQYF